Shown below are 7 T cell receptor beta chains from a single sample sequenced in a study of T and B cells in COVID-19 patients. Blood genomic DNA input for TRB amplification was roughly 220-500 ng. TRB rearrangements were amplified by multiplex PCR with BIOMED2 TRB-A/B primers. TCRdb re-called the multiplex PCR reads through MiXCR, storing one row per CDR3 protein. The sample contains roughly 25,000 distinct CDR3 sequences, 32% of which appear only once. Sequenced: blood. The receptor set was obtained from a human donor who had recovered from COVID-19.

The chain links TRBV19 to TRBJ1-1, with a weak D call TRBD1 (5 bases). Germline-derived CDR1 and CDR2 are LNHDA and SQIVND (reference sequence). The V end lost 5 bases, the J end lost 0 bases, and 10 bases lay between the germline ends. This CDR3 spans 14 amino acids. CDR3 nucleotide sequence: TGTGCCAGTAGTCTCGGGGGGGTGAACACTGAAGCTTTCTTT. Translated: CASSLGGVNTEAFF.

This rearrangement joins TRBV6-5 to TRBJ2-7, with TRBD1 matching over 10 bases. Germline assignment: CDR1 MNHEY and CDR2 SVGAGI. CDR3 length: 14 residues. The V gene end was trimmed by 5 bases and the J gene end by 2 bases; junction bases not matched to a gene: 3. Here the CDR3 DNA reads TGTGCCAGCAGTGGGACAGGGGACGCCTACGAGCAGTACTTC. Translated: CASSGTGDAYEQYF.

This chain joins TRBV6-2 or TRBV6-3 and TRBJ2-1; D is ambiguous. V was cut by 2 bases and J by 0 bases, with 8 bases left in between. Germline-derived CDR1 and CDR2 are MNHEY and SVGEGT. This CDR3 region has 15 residues. The CDR3 sequence: CASSYTSRSYNEQFF. The CDR3 DNA sequence: TGTGCCAGCAGTTACACTTCCCGCTCCTACAATGAGCAGTTCTTC.

V and J are TRBV25-1 and TRBJ2-2, with 12 bases lining up with TRBD2. Trimming cost V 6 bases and J 6 bases; bases outside gene matches: 8. Germline V gives CDR1 MGHDK, CDR2 SYGVNS. The CDR3 is 16 amino acids. The CDR3 here is CASSLQGLAGAGELFF. CDR3 DNA sequence: TGTGCCAGCAGCCTACAGGGACTAGCGGGTGCCGGGGAGCTGTTTTTT.

Relative to its sample, this clonotype is medium-sized. The chain has TRBV29-1 and TRBJ2-1; TRBD2 aligns across 14 bases. CDR1 and CDR2 (germline): SQVTM, ANQGSEA. The CDR3 is 14 residues long. V shed 7 bases and J 8 bases; nucleotides not matched to a gene: 7. The CDR3 coding sequence is TGCAGCGCCGGGACTAGCGGGAGAATCTATGAGCAGTTCTTC. It translates to CSAGTSGRIYEQFF.

This clonotype has just a few counts. The V call is TRBV5-4, the J call TRBJ2-2; D is perhaps TRBD2 (6 bases). The CDR3 sequence is 16 residues long. Trimming left V 4 bases short and J 1 base short, with 14 bases between. The germline gives CDR1 SGHNT, CDR2 YYREEE (reference sequence). CDR3 DNA sequence: TGTGCCAGCAGCCGGGGGACGCGGGGGAACACCGGGGAGCTGTTTTTT. Amino acid sequence: CASSRGTRGNTGELFF.

This clonotype was recorded at least ten times. The chain joins TRBV12-3 or TRBV12-4 to TRBJ2-2; D gene unclear. Trimming stripped 3 bases from V and 0 bases from J, with 5 bases between. CDR3 length: 14 amino acids. The CDR3 DNA is TGTGCCAGCAGTTTCTCAGCGAACACCGGGGAGCTGTTTTTT. Translated, it gives CASSFSANTGELFF.